A single sample is the source of the 26 T cell receptor beta chains below, sequenced in a study of Tregs in tolerant kidney transplant recipients. Repertoires were generated with immunoSEQ multiplex PCR, while TCRdb's copy carries only in-frame clones and drops some. Counted here are about 64,000 clones, around 87% occurring once; the ten biggest clones make up roughly 4%. Mixed chimerism was transient after nonmyeloablative marrow transplants from related graft donors. Sequenced here: CD4+ T cells from blood (PBMCs), sampled 6 months after the transplant. Receptors originate from a human patient who received a combined kidney and bone marrow transplant. Some T cells may arise from the graft donor.

The chain couples TRBV30 to TRBJ2-1; 8 bases agree with TRBD1. CDR3 length equals 13 residues. In germline, CDR1 is GTSNPN, CDR2 SVGIG (reference sequence). The V and J ends lost 4 bases and 10 bases, in that order; junction bases with no gene match: 9. The CDR3 DNA sequence: TGTGCCTGGACCACCTTACAGGGGGGCGAGCAGTTCTTC. Translated, it gives CAWTTLQGGEQFF.

This clone was detected once. The chain couples TRBV7-2 to TRBJ2-5, with D possibly TRBD2 on 6 matching bases. V shed 6 bases and J shed 3 bases, with 14 bases lying between them. Germline V gene data show CDR1 as SGHTA and CDR2 as FQGNSA. The CDR3 runs 14 residues. The chain's CDR3 is CASRRPGEEETQYF. The CDR3 bases are TGTGCCAGCAGACGTCCGGGGGAGGAAGAGACCCAGTACTTC.

CDR3 nucleotide sequence: TGTGCCAGCAGCGGGGGGTTCTACAATGAGCAGTTCTTC. This gives the protein CASSGGFYNEQFF. J is TRBJ2-1 and V is TRBV6-1; 7 bases line up with TRBD2. The CDR3 loop spans 13 amino acids. In germline, CDR1 is MNHNS, CDR2 SASEGT. Losses at the gene ends were 6 bases for V and 3 bases for J; bases not matched to a gene: 2.

The V and J genes are TRBV5-6 and TRBJ1-6; possible D gene TRBD1, 6 bases. This CDR3 comprises 14 residues. V dropped 4 bases and J dropped 10 bases, with 15 bases sitting between them. The germline V gene encodes CDR1 SGHDT and CDR2 YYEEEE. The CDR3 region has the DNA TGTGCCAGCAGCCCTTCTGGGGGCCGGTCACCCCTCCACTTT. It specifies CASSPSGGRSPLHF. Filled out from reference TRBV5-6 and TRBJ1-6, the complete variable domain reads DAGVTQSPTHLIKTRGQQVTLRCSPKSGHDTVSWYQQALGQGPQFIFQYYEEEERQRGNFPDRFSGHQFPNYSSELNVNALLLGDSALYLCASSPSGGRSPLHFGNGTRLTVT.

V is TRBV6-5 and J is TRBJ1-2, with D tentatively TRBD1 (6 bases). Germline CDR1 and CDR2: MNHEY and SVGAGI. Deletions cut 0 bases from V and 6 bases from J, with 11 bases between. CDR3 size: 14 residues. CDR3 region: CASSYSQGPDGYTF. The CDR3 DNA sequence: TGTGCCAGCAGTTACTCACAGGGCCCGGATGGCTACACCTTC.

This chain connects TRBV30 to TRBJ1-1; D call uncertain. V was pared by 2 bases and J by 2 bases, with 9 bases between. Germline-derived CDR1 and CDR2 are GTSNPN and SVGIG (reference sequence). The CDR3 sequence is 13 residues long. CDR3: CAWSLEYNTEAFF. CDR3 coding DNA: TGTGCCTGGAGTCTGGAGTACAACACTGAAGCTTTCTTT.

This chain joins TRBV4-2 and TRBJ1-5, with unresolved D. Trimming removed 3 bases from V and 9 bases from J, with 12 bases in between. This CDR3 has 13 amino acids. Germline loops: CDR1 LGHNA, CDR2 YNFKEQ. Here the CDR3 reads CASSHRFEGPQHF. DNA for the CDR3: TGTGCCAGCAGCCATAGGTTCGAGGGGCCCCAGCATTTT.

V and J are TRBV19 and TRBJ2-7; TRBD1 matches at 8 bases. Losses at the gene ends were 5 bases for V and 2 bases for J; bases not matched to a gene: 17. Per germline, CDR1 LNHDA and CDR2 SQIVND (reference sequence). The CDR3 extends over 18 amino acids. CDR3 bases: TGTGCCAGTAGTCCGGGACAGGCTAGGTTCAGTAGCACCTACGAGCAGTACTTC. This translates into CASSPGQARFSSTYEQYF.

The CDR3 nucleotides read TGTGCCAGCAGGGATTCAGGGTCCTATGGCTACACCTTC. This codes for CASRDSGSYGYTF. This sequence joins TRBV2 and TRBJ1-2, with a possible D match to TRBD1 (5 bases). From germline, CDR1 is SNHLY and CDR2 FYNNEI. The CDR3 consists of 13 residues. V shed 6 bases and J shed 4 bases, with 12 bases lying between them.

This chain joins TRBV18 and TRBJ2-1; 8 bases align to TRBD1. Germline V CDR1 and CDR2: KGHSH, LQKENI. The trim removed 3 bases at V and 8 bases at J, leaving 0 bases unmatched. The CDR3 length is 12 residues. The CDR3 protein is CASSPDRDEQFF. Here the CDR3 DNA reads TGTGCCAGCTCACCGGACAGGGATGAGCAGTTCTTC.

The chain couples TRBV9 to TRBJ1-5; maybe TRBD1 (5 bases). The ends were cut back, 4 bases at V and 5 bases at J, with 13 bases in the middle. Germline-derived CDR1 and CDR2 are SGDLS and YYNGEE. The length of the CDR3 is 14 residues. CDR3 amino acids: CASSPSPTDQPQHF. CDR3 nucleotide sequence: TGTGCCAGCAGCCCCTCCCCGACAGATCAGCCCCAGCATTTT.

The chain recombines TRBV9 with TRBJ2-2, with 9 positions matching TRBD1. V shed 0 bases and J 7 bases; nucleotides not matched to a gene: 7. This CDR3 spans 16 amino acids. The V gene's germline CDR1 is SGDLS and CDR2 YYNGEE. The CDR3 loop reads CASSVAVWTGDGELFF. In DNA form, the CDR3 reads TGTGCCAGCAGCGTAGCTGTTTGGACAGGGGACGGGGAGCTGTTTTTT.

The chain is built from TRBV30 and TRBJ2-7; D unclear. V lost 4 bases, J lost 3 bases, and 10 bases lay in between. CDR3 size: 12 residues. The germline CDR1 and CDR2 sequences are GTSNPN and SVGIG (reference sequence). CDR3 in amino acids: CAWMSYGYEQYF. CDR3 nucleotide sequence: TGTGCCTGGATGTCCTACGGCTACGAGCAGTACTTC.

This chain connects TRBV9 to TRBJ2-5, with 7 bases matching TRBD1. The J call could be wrong; TRBJ2-7 is a better fit for the DNA end. The V gene's germline CDR1 is SGDLS and CDR2 YYNGEE. This CDR3 contains 15 residues. CDR3 in DNA: TGTGCCAGCAGCCCGAGGGGGCCTCACGGCTACGAGCAGTACTTC. Amino acids: CASSPRGPHGYEQYF.

The rearrangement uses TRBV7-2 and TRBJ2-4, with 9 bases identical to TRBD1. From germline, CDR1 is SGHTA and CDR2 FQGNSA. CDR3 length equals 16 residues. The J segment lost 9 bases and the V segment lost 2 bases, leaving 11 bases of the junction unmatched. CDR3 region: CASSLTLGTGYSIQYF. The CDR3 bases are TGTGCCAGCAGCTTAACGTTGGGGACAGGGTATAGCATTCAGTACTTC.

The genes are TRBV5-1 and TRBJ2-5; TRBD1 matches at 10 bases. Germline CDR1 and CDR2: SGHRS and YFSETQ. The CDR3 loop spans 15 amino acids. J gave up 0 bases and V 4 bases, and 3 bases lay outside the gene matches. DNA of the CDR3: TGCGCCAGCAGCATGGGACAGGGGTACCAAGAGACCCAGTACTTC. It codes for CASSMGQGYQETQYF.

V is TRBV5-1 and J is TRBJ2-7, with D maybe TRBD2 (5 bases). Looked up from germline, CDR1 is SGHRS and CDR2 is YFSETQ. Trimming took off 0 bases at V and 2 bases at J, with 9 bases between the two ends. The CDR3 totals 14 residues. The CDR3 loop is CASSLGLQTYEQYF. The CDR3 nucleotides are TGCGCCAGCAGCTTGGGACTACAAACCTACGAGCAGTACTTC.

The chain links TRBV5-8 to TRBJ1-3; maybe TRBD1 (5 bases). From germline, CDR1 is SGHTS and CDR2 YDEGEE. V was trimmed by 3 bases and J by 0 bases, leaving 16 bases between them. This CDR3 contains 17 residues. The CDR3 nucleotides are TGTGCCAGCAGCTGGACTATACAGGCGAACTCTGGAAACACCATATATTTT. Translated, it gives CASSWTIQANSGNTIYF. Variable domain in full (rest from reference TRBV5-8 and TRBJ1-3): EAGVTQSPTHLIKTRGQQATLRCSPISGHTSVYWYQQALGLGLQFLLWYDEGEERNRGNFPPRFSGRQFPNYSSELNVNALELEDSALYLCASSWTIQANSGNTIYFGEGSWLTVV.

J is TRBJ2-2 and V is TRBV7-3, with 8 nucleotides matching TRBD1. The CDR3 length is 15 residues. Losses at the gene ends were 3 bases for V and 1 base for J; bases not matched to a gene: 1. Germline loops: CDR1 SGHTA, CDR2 FQGTGA. CDR3 region: CASSFGTGNTGELFF. DNA of the CDR3: TGTGCCAGCAGCTTCGGGACAGGGAACACCGGGGAGCTGTTTTTT.

The rearrangement joins TRBV10-3 to TRBJ2-5, with D perhaps TRBD1 (6 bases). The CDR3 runs 14 residues. Trimming removed 5 bases from V and 4 bases from J, with 14 bases in between. Germline V gene sequence: CDR1 ENHRY, CDR2 SYGVKD. This chain's CDR3 is CAISPEDRRETQYF. DNA for the CDR3: TGTGCCATCAGTCCTGAAGACAGGAGAGAGACCCAGTACTTC.

This chain joins TRBV19 and TRBJ2-1, with TRBD2 matching 9 bases. The CDR3 is 15 amino acids. The J segment lost 5 bases and the V segment lost 2 bases, leaving 4 bases of the junction unmatched. Germline lookup yields CDR1 LNHDA and CDR2 SQIVND (reference sequence). The CDR3 region has the DNA TGTGCCAGTAGTATACGACTAGCGGACGACAATGAGCAGTTCTTC. This gives the protein CASSIRLADDNEQFF.

The chain is built from TRBV27 and TRBJ2-1; D possibly corresponds to TRBD1 (5 bases). Trimming left V 1 base short and J 3 bases short, with 13 bases between. The germline V gene encodes CDR1 MNHEY and CDR2 SMNVEV (reference sequence). The CDR3 sequence is 16 residues long. Written as DNA, the CDR3 is TGTGCCAGCAGTTTATTCCCCGGCAGGGACTACAATGAGCAGTTCTTC. Translated: CASSLFPGRDYNEQFF.

V gene TRBV27 combines with J gene TRBJ2-5, with 9 positions matching TRBD2. The CDR3 is made up of 14 amino acids. After removal of 7 bases from V and 1 base from J, the junction contained 4 bases not matched to a gene. Germline V CDR1 and CDR2: MNHEY, SMNVEV (reference sequence). CDR3 loop: CASKRGDFQETQYF. CDR3 in DNA: TGTGCCAGCAAGCGGGGGGACTTCCAAGAGACCCAGTACTTC.

The V gene is TRBV19, the J gene TRBJ1-1; 9 positions agree with TRBD1. In germline, CDR1 is LNHDA, CDR2 SQIVND (reference sequence). Unmatched junction bases numbered 11, after V lost 5 bases and J lost 4 bases. CDR3 length equals 16 residues. Here the CDR3 reads CASSAPTGTGFTEAFF. DNA for the CDR3: TGTGCCAGTAGTGCCCCAACCGGGACAGGGTTCACTGAAGCTTTCTTT.

This clone has a single count. The CDR3 sequence is CASSPGGGRGKLFF. CDR3 DNA: TGTGCCAGCAGCCCTGGGGGGGGTCGAGGGAAGCTGTTTTTT. The chain carries TRBV7-3 and TRBJ1-4, with D perhaps TRBD1 (5 bases). V lost 5 bases and J lost 14, with 21 bases in between. This CDR3 comprises 14 residues. Germline values: CDR1 SGHTA, CDR2 FQGTGA. Full variable domain (outside the CDR3, taken from reference TRBV7-3 and TRBJ1-4): GAGVSQTPSNKVTEKGKYVELRCDPISGHTALYWYRQSLGQGPEFLIYFQGTGAADDSGLPNDRFFAVRPEGSVSTLKIQRTERGDSAVYLCASSPGGGRGKLFFGSGTQLSVL.

This clone was detected a few times. The chain employs TRBV6-1 and TRBJ1-2; 8 bases align to TRBD1. The CDR3 totals 15 residues. With 6 bases clipped from V and 7 bases from J, the junction kept 13 bases outside the gene matches. CDR1 and CDR2 (germline): MNHNS, SASEGT. The CDR3 loop is CASSAEYRTGSGYTF. In DNA, the CDR3 is TGTGCCAGCAGCGCCGAATACCGGACAGGGAGTGGCTACACCTTC.